These 20 T cell receptor beta chains were sequenced from one sample in a study of T cells in Graves' hyperthyroidism and ophthalmopathy. TCR beta CDR3 region amplification was performed from RNA transcripts. The TCR CDR3 was amplified in a first-round RT-PCR using the HTBI primer set. From the multiplex PCR reads, TCRdb called clonotypes with MiXCR, one entry per CDR3 protein. The table shows approximately 370,000 distinct CDR3 sequences, with 15% to 20% occurring only once. Sequenced input: blood. Source of these receptors: a woman in her twenties or thirties with Graves' hyperthyroidism that later progressed to Graves' ophthalmopathy.

The genes are TRBV18 and TRBJ2-5; D is uncertain. Trimming removed 2 bases from V and 2 bases from J, with 6 bases in between. The CDR3 has 13 residues. Germline CDR1 is KGHSH and CDR2 is LQKENI. In DNA, the CDR3 is TGTGCCAGCTCACCATGGGAACAAGAGACCCAGTACTTC. Amino acids: CASSPWEQETQYF.

A few counts support this clonotype. The chain joins TRBV3-1 to TRBJ2-1; D is unclear. The V gene's germline CDR1 is LGHDT and CDR2 YNNKEL (reference sequence). Trimming removed 6 bases at V and 9 bases at J, with 15 bases between. The CDR3 is made up of 13 amino acids. As DNA, the CDR3 is TGTGCCAGCAGGGATGCTTCCTCAGGTGAGCAGTTCTTC. Translation gives CASRDASSGEQFF.

This clonotype was counted ten times or more. The chain combines TRBV10-2 with TRBJ1-1; tentative D call: TRBD1 (5 bases). This CDR3 is built from 13 residues. V dropped 7 bases and J dropped 0 bases, with 9 bases sitting between them. From germline, CDR1 is WSHSY and CDR2 SAAADI. CDR3 region: CASTTGLNTEAFF. In DNA form, the CDR3 reads TGCGCCAGCACAACAGGACTGAACACTGAAGCTTTCTTT.

This clonotype was found a few times. The chain employs TRBV27 and TRBJ2-2, with TRBD2 identical over 7 bases. V lost 5 bases to trimming and J lost 4 bases; unmatched junction nucleotides: 4. Germline CDR1 is MNHEY and CDR2 is SMNVEV (reference sequence). The CDR3 contains 14 residues. CDR3 amino acids: CASSVIAGTGELFF. The CDR3 bases are TGTGCCAGCAGTGTCATAGCGGGCACCGGGGAGCTGTTTTTT.

This clonotype was detected many times. The CDR3 protein is CASSLYINEKLFF. The CDR3 nucleotides are TGTGCCAGCAGTTTATACATCAATGAAAAACTGTTTTTT. J is TRBJ1-4 and V is TRBV27; D gene ambiguous. Trimming left V 1 base short and J 5 bases short, with 5 bases between. The CDR3 totals 13 residues. CDR1 and CDR2 (germline): MNHEY, SMNVEV (reference sequence).

The sample holds a few counts of this clonotype. The V call is TRBV20-1, the J call TRBJ2-1; possible D gene TRBD2, 6 bases. Trimming pared 3 bases from V and 6 bases from J, leaving 9 bases between. Germline V gene data show CDR1 as DFQATT and CDR2 as SNEGSKA (reference sequence). The CDR3 runs 12 residues. Here the CDR3 reads CSASGGINEQFF. DNA for the CDR3: TGCAGTGCTAGCGGGGGTATCAATGAGCAGTTCTTC.

Remarks on this clonotype: At one of its ends the junction is not consistent with the germline gene, which may arise from a read error. V usage is TRBV14 and J usage is TRBJ2-7; D may match TRBD1 or TRBD2 (5 bases each). The length of the CDR3 is 14 residues. Germline CDR1 and CDR2: SGHDN and FVKESK. The DNA for the CDR3 is TGTGCCAGCGGCCACTGGGACCATCACTACGAGCAGTACTTC. It is translated as CASGHWDHHYEQYF.

This clonotype was seen at least ten times. This chain connects TRBV20-1 to TRBJ2-7; TRBD2 is a possible D gene (6 bases). This CDR3 spans 15 amino acids. Trimming shortened V by 6 bases and J by 6 bases, and 24 bases separated the two germline ends. The germline CDR1 and CDR2 sequences are DFQATT and SNEGSKA (reference sequence). The CDR3 nucleotides are TGCAGTGCCTCGACTAGTCATCTGGGTCGGGCCGAGCAGTACTTC. Protein: CSASTSHLGRAEQYF.

This clonotype was counted at least ten times. The gene calls are TRBV12-3 or TRBV12-4 and TRBJ2-3, with a possible D match to TRBD1 (6 bases). This CDR3 is built from 15 residues. V lost 5 bases, J lost 8 bases, and 20 bases lay in between. Here the CDR3 DNA reads TGTGCCAGCAGTGGGCAGACAGGCGTAATCGGTACGCAGTATTTT. Amino acids: CASSGQTGVIGTQYF.

This clonotype came up many times. This chain uses TRBV18 with TRBJ2-5; D is unclear. V was cut by 6 bases and J by 5 bases, with 19 bases left in between. Germline CDR1 and CDR2: KGHSH and LQKENI. The CDR3 is 15 residues long. The CDR3 nucleotides read TGTGCCAGCTCCCCGGGTTCTTTTTCGTCGGAGACCCAGTACTTC. It is translated as CASSPGSFSSETQYF.

Concerning this clonotype: The germline gene is not matched at one end of the junction; a read error may be the cause. CDR3 sequence reads: CASRPGFVSYNEQFF. CDR3 sequence (DNA): TGTGCCAGCAGACCGGGTTTTGTGTCCTACAACGAGCAGTTCTTC. This chain links TRBV19 with TRBJ2-1; no clear D. Germline assignment: CDR1 LNHDA and CDR2 SQIVND (reference sequence). The CDR3 runs to 15 residues.

The chain is built from TRBV7-9 and TRBJ1-1; D might be TRBD1 (5 bases). This CDR3 is built from 13 residues. Germline CDR1 and CDR2: SEHNR and FQNEAQ (reference sequence). Trimming pared 6 bases from V and 4 bases from J, leaving 12 bases between. Here the CDR3 DNA reads TGTGCCAGCAGTCTAACAGGAGCCACTGAAGCTTTCTTT. Translation gives CASSLTGATEAFF.

This clonotype was detected ten times or more. The V gene is TRBV5-5, the J gene TRBJ1-4; no clear D. CDR3 length equals 15 residues. Germline V gene lookup returns CDR1 SGHKS and CDR2 YYEKEE (reference sequence). V lost 0 bases and J 12 bases, leaving 18 bases between the germline ends. The CDR3 loop reads CASSLVPAYGTELFF. In DNA, the CDR3 is TGTGCCAGCAGCTTGGTACCAGCCTATGGCACGGAACTGTTTTTT.

This rearrangement joins TRBV9 to TRBJ2-3, with TRBD2 matching over 8 bases. This CDR3 region has 17 residues. The trim removed 0 bases at V and 4 bases at J, leaving 10 bases unmatched. Germline CDR1 is SGDLS and CDR2 is YYNGEE. The CDR3, as DNA: TGTGCCAGCAGCGTAGTAGAGAGCTGGACTAGCCCAGATACGCAGTATTTT. Protein product: CASSVVESWTSPDTQYF.

This clonotype occurred a few times. The chain combines TRBV7-8 with TRBJ2-3; D may be TRBD1 (7 bases). V lost 5 bases, J lost 4 bases, and 16 bases lay in between. Germline V gene lookup returns CDR1 SGHVS and CDR2 FQNEAQ. CDR3 length equals 15 residues. CDR3 DNA: TGTGCCAGCAGCCCGCAGGGGGGCCCCGCAGATACGCAGTATTTT. This translates into CASSPQGGPADTQYF.

This clonotype was counted many times. The V and J genes are TRBV6-1 and TRBJ2-1; D unresolved. Trimming stripped 6 bases from V and 8 bases from J, with 14 bases between. The CDR3 runs 13 residues. In germline, CDR1 is MNHNS, CDR2 SASEGT. CDR3 bases: TGTGCCAGCAGCGACGATGGGTGGGATGAGCAGTTCTTC. Translation gives CASSDDGWDEQFF.

This clonotype has at least ten counts. The V and J genes are TRBV27 and TRBJ1-5, with D unresolved. V lost 3 bases and J 5 bases, leaving 11 bases between the germline ends. Looked up from germline, CDR1 is MNHEY and CDR2 is SMNVEV (reference sequence). This CDR3 has 14 amino acids. CDR3: CASSLSGDDQPQHF. CDR3 bases: TGTGCCAGCAGTTTGTCCGGGGATGATCAGCCCCAGCATTTT.

This clonotype was seen a handful of times. The V call is TRBV5-4, the J call TRBJ1-2; maybe TRBD1 (6 bases). Trimming cost V 0 bases and J 2 bases, with 11 bases left between them. CDR1 is SGHNT, CDR2 YYREEE, per germline (reference sequence). The CDR3 is 15 residues long. CDR3 in DNA: TGTGCCAGCAGCTTGGTAGGACAGAAGAACTATGGCTACACCTTC. It codes for CASSLVGQKNYGYTF.

At least ten counts were recorded for this clonotype. V is TRBV7-2 and J is TRBJ2-7; TRBD2 matches 11 bases. The V and J ends lost 3 bases and 6 bases, in that order; junction bases with no gene match: 13. The germline gives CDR1 SGHTA, CDR2 FQGNSA. This CDR3 region has 17 residues. CDR3 amino acids: CASSLPSGRPAVSEQYF. CDR3 nucleotide sequence: TGTGCCAGCAGCTTGCCTAGCGGGAGGCCTGCGGTATCCGAGCAGTACTTC.

This clonotype was counted ten times or more. The chain combines TRBV2 with TRBJ2-1; 9 positions agree with TRBD2. CDR3 size: 16 residues. The germline V gene has CDR1 SNHLY and CDR2 FYNNEI. Trimming took 4 bases from V and 5 from J; bases not matched to a gene: 9. Here the CDR3 reads CASSGASRGGHNEQFF. Here the CDR3 DNA reads TGTGCCAGCAGTGGGGCTTCGCGGGGGGGACACAATGAGCAGTTCTTC.